The 15 T cell receptor beta chains in this list originate from one sample, sequenced in a study of identifying expanded T cells in peripheral blood. Sequenced by immunoSEQ multiplex PCR; TCRdb stores in-frame clones only, minus some. The data contain around 91,000 clones, around 88% of them singletons. Sequencing used blood. These receptors were collected from a person aged 18 to 75 in good health.

This chain joins TRBV4-1 and TRBJ2-7, with D hard to call. The germline gives CDR1 MGHRA, CDR2 YSYEKL. There are 13 residues in the CDR3. V was pared by 1 base and J by 1 base, with 5 bases between. The DNA for the CDR3 is TGCGCCAGCAGCCAAGGTTTTTCCTACGAGCAGTACTTC. Its translation is CASSQGFSYEQYF.

The CDR3 region is CASRHDRGSGNTIYF. CDR3 DNA: TGTGCCAGCAGGCATGACAGGGGGTCTGGAAACACCATATATTTT. The gene calls are TRBV28 and TRBJ1-3; TRBD1 matches at 9 bases. Germline lookup yields CDR1 MDHEN and CDR2 SYDVKM. This CDR3 is built from 15 residues. Unmatched junction bases numbered 4, after V lost 6 bases and J lost 1 base. The full variable domain, in which reference TRBV28 and TRBJ1-3 provide the parts outside the CDR3, is DVKVTQSSRYLVKRTGEKVFLECVQDMDHENMFWYRQDPGLGLRLIYFSYDVKMKEKGDIPEGYSVSREKKERFSLILESASTNQTSMYLCASRHDRGSGNTIYFGEGSWLTVV.

V and J are TRBV7-2 and TRBJ2-7, with D tentatively TRBD1 (6 bases). The length of the CDR3 is 14 residues. CDR1 SGHTA and CDR2 FQGNSA come from the germline V gene. The V end lost 7 bases, the J end lost 5 bases, and 18 bases lay between the germline ends. The CDR3, as DNA: TGTGCCAGCACCCTAACAGGGATCACGAACGAGCAGTACTTC. It yields the protein CASTLTGITNEQYF.

The chain is built from TRBV5-4 and TRBJ2-1; unclear D gene. Trimming cost V 3 bases and J 5 bases, with 6 bases left between them. The germline CDR1 and CDR2 sequences are SGHNT and YYREEE (reference sequence). The CDR3 is 12 residues long. The DNA for the CDR3 is TGTGCCAGCAGCTCTTGGGACAATGAGCAGTTCTTC. Its protein product is CASSSWDNEQFF.

The sample holds one count of this clone. The chain is built from TRBV28 and TRBJ1-1; perhaps TRBD1 as D (5 bases). Germline CDR1 reads MDHEN; CDR2 reads SYDVKM. This CDR3 region has 13 residues. The V and J ends lost 9 bases and 5 bases respectively, with 16 bases between them. CDR3 residues: CASLEWGKTEAFF. The CDR3 DNA reads TGTGCCAGTTTAGAATGGGGGAAGACTGAAGCTTTCTTT.

The gene calls are TRBV7-2 and TRBJ2-3; D gene unclear. V dropped 1 base and J dropped 2 bases, with 10 bases sitting between them. Germline CDR1 is SGHTA and CDR2 is FQGNSA. The length of the CDR3 is 15 residues. The CDR3 sequence: CASSLGGGPTDTQYF. The CDR3 DNA is TGTGCCAGCAGCTTAGGGGGTGGACCCACAGATACGCAGTATTTT.

The CDR3 reads CASSLAGQGYF. The CDR3 nucleotides read TGTGCCAGCAGCTTAGCCGGACAGGGGTACTTC. The chain employs TRBV7-9 and TRBJ2-7, with 8 bases fitting TRBD1. This CDR3 contains 11 residues. Unmatched junction bases numbered 1, after V lost 0 bases and J lost 12 bases. Per the germline V gene, CDR1 is SEHNR and CDR2 is FQNEAQ (reference sequence). The full variable domain, its missing parts supplied by reference TRBV7-9 and TRBJ2-7, is DTGVSQNPRHKITKRGQNVTFRCDPISEHNRLYWYRQTLGQGPEFLTYFQNEAQLEKSRLLSDRFSAERPKGSFSTLEIQRTEQGDSAMYLCASSLAGQGYFGPGTRLTVT.

V usage is TRBV7-3 and J usage is TRBJ2-3; 9 positions match TRBD2. V was pared by 5 bases and J by 13 bases, with 13 bases of the junction left unmatched. The CDR3 has 14 residues. The germline V gene has CDR1 SGHTA and CDR2 FQGTGA. Written as DNA, the CDR3 is TGTGCCAGCAGCCTCGAGATAGCGGGGGTCCCCAAGTATTTT. It specifies CASSLEIAGVPKYF.

A single count supports this clone. The rearrangement uses TRBV5-4 and TRBJ1-2; a possible D gene is TRBD1 (5 bases). Germline CDR1 and CDR2: SGHNT and YYREEE (reference sequence). The CDR3 runs to 15 residues. Trimming took 3 bases from V and 0 from J, leaving 12 bases between them. The chain's CDR3 is CASSSRVRANYGYTF. For the CDR3, the DNA is TGTGCCAGCAGCTCCAGGGTTCGCGCTAACTATGGCTACACCTTC.

The chain couples TRBV7-3 to TRBJ2-1; 10 bases align to TRBD1. The CDR3 length is 15 residues. Germline V gene lookup returns CDR1 SGHTA and CDR2 FQGTGA. V shed 5 bases, J shed 5 bases, and the junction held 6 bases outside the gene matches. The CDR3 is CASSTGQGTHNEQFF. The CDR3 bases are TGTGCCAGCAGCACGGGACAGGGGACCCACAATGAGCAGTTCTTC.

The chain is built from TRBV6-5 and TRBJ2-1; D remains ambiguous. The V end lost 10 bases, the J end lost 4 bases, and 14 bases lay between the germline ends. CDR1 and CDR2 from the germline V gene are MNHEY and SVGAGI. CDR3 size: 13 residues. The CDR3 here is CATAGLAYNEQFF. The CDR3 DNA reads as TGTGCCACAGCCGGTCTTGCGTACAATGAGCAGTTCTTC.

This chain links TRBV4-1 with TRBJ2-3; TRBD2 aligns across 13 bases. Per the germline V gene, CDR1 is MGHRA and CDR2 is YSYEKL. Losses at the gene ends were 6 bases for V and 3 bases for J; bases not matched to a gene: 6. The CDR3 spans 16 residues. CDR3: CASSQQLAGGTDTQYF. The CDR3 DNA follows: TGCGCCAGCAGTCAGCAACTAGCGGGAGGGACAGATACGCAGTATTTT.

This rearrangement joins TRBV11-2 to TRBJ2-5; D unclear. The CDR3 is 9 amino acids. The ends were cut back, 8 bases at V and 4 bases at J, with 2 bases in the middle. Germline-derived CDR1 and CDR2 are SGHAT and FQNNGV. CDR3 residues: CASAETQYF. The CDR3 bases are TGTGCCAGCGCAGAGACCCAGTACTTC.

The genes are TRBV11-2 and TRBJ2-3; D not resolved. This CDR3 is built from 16 residues. Trimming stripped 5 bases from V and 8 bases from J, with 23 bases between. Germline loops: CDR1 SGHAT, CDR2 FQNNGV. CDR3 sequence (DNA): TGTGCCAGCAGCCCGAGGCGGACCCTCCTAGGGTTTACGCAGTATTTT. This codes for CASSPRRTLLGFTQYF.

The gene calls are TRBV6-6 and TRBJ1-4, with unresolved D. V was trimmed by 7 bases and J by 7 bases, leaving 13 bases between them. This CDR3 comprises 13 residues. Germline CDR1 is MNHNY and CDR2 is SVGAGI (reference sequence). The CDR3: CASTKREGEKLFF. In DNA form, the CDR3 reads TGTGCCAGCACCAAAAGGGAGGGTGAAAAACTGTTTTTT.